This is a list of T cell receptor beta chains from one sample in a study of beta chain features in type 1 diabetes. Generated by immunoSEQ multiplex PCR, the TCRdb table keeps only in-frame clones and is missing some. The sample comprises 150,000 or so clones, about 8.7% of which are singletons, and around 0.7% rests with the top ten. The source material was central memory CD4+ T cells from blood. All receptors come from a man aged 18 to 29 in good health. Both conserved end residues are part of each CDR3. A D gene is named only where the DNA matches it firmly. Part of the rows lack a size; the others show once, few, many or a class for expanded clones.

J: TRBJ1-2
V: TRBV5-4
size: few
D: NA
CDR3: CASSETAYGYTF
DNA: TGTGCCAGCAGCGAGACAGCCTATGGCTACACCTTC

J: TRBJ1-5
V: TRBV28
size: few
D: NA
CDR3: CASSTGLNQPQHF
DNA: TGTGCCAGCAGTACGGGTCTAAATCAGCCCCAGCATTTT

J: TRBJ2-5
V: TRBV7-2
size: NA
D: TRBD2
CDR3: CASSPHSGGAREQYF
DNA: TGTGCCAGCAGCCCCCATAGCGGGGGGGCCCGGGAGCAGTACTTC

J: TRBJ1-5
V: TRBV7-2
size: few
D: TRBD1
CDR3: CASGQGSQPQHF
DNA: TGTGCCAGCGGACAGGGCAGTCAGCCCCAGCATTTT

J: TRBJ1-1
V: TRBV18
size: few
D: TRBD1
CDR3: CASSPWTGDNTEAFF
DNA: TGTGCCAGCTCACCTTGGACAGGGGACAACACTGAAGCTTTCTTT

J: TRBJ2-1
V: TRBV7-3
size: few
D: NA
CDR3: CASGRAYNEQFF
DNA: TGTGCCTCTGGGCGGGCCTACAATGAGCAGTTCTTC

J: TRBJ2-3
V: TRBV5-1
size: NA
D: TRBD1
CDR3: CASSTGQALTDTQYF
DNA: TGCGCCAGCAGCACGGGACAGGCCCTCACAGATACGCAGTATTTT

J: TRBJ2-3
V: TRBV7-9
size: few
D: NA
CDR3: CASSSTTSTDTQYF
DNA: TGTGCCAGCAGCTCGACAACTAGCACAGATACGCAGTATTTT

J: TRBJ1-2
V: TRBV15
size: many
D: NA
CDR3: CATSRDFYGYTF
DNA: TGTGCCACCAGCAGGGACTTCTATGGCTACACCTTC

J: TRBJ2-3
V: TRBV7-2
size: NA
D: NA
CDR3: CASSSKDRAGTDTQYF
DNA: TGTGCCAGCAGCTCCAAAGACAGGGCGGGGACAGATACGCAGTATTTT

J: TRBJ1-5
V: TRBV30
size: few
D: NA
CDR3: CAWSVQGPAQNQPQHF
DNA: TGTGCCTGGAGTGTACAGGGTCCAGCCCAAAATCAGCCCCAGCATTTT

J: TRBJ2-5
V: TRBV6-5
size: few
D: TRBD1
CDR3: CASSYSTGAEWETQYF
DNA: TGTGCCAGCAGTTACTCAACAGGGGCGGAGTGGGAGACCCAGTACTTC

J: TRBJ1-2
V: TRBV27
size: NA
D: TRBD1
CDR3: CASSFRQGLNYGYTF
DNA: TGTGCCAGCAGTTTTCGACAGGGACTGAACTATGGCTACACCTTC

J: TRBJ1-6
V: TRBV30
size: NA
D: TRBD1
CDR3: CAYITTGGNSPLHF
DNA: TGTGCCTACATAACGACAGGGGGAAATTCACCCCTCCACTTT

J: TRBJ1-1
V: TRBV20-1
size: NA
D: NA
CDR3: CSAPGVEAFF
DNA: TGCAGTGCTCCGGGGGTTGAAGCTTTCTTT

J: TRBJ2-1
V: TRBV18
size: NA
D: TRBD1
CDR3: CASSPGQGSLDEQFF
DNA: TGTGCCAGCTCTCCGGGACAGGGCTCGCTGGATGAGCAGTTCTTC

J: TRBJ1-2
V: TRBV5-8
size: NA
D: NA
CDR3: CASSLLQQTSYGYTF
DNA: TGTGCCAGCAGCTTGTTACAACAAACCTCATATGGCTACACCTTC

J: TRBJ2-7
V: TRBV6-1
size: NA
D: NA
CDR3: CASRARRGSDYEQYF
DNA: TGTGCCAGCAGGGCCCGACGGGGGTCCGACTACGAGCAGTACTTC

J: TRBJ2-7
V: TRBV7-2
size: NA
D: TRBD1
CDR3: CASSQWGQHYEQYF
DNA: TGTGCCAGCAGCCAGTGGGGACAGCACTACGAGCAGTACTTC

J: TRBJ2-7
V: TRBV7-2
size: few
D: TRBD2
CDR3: CASSLSLAGGMYEQYF
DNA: TGTGCCAGCAGCTTGTCCCTAGCGGGGGGCATGTACGAGCAGTACTTC

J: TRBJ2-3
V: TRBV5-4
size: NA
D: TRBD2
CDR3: CASSSEGLAEDTQYF
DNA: TGTGCCAGCAGCTCGGAGGGACTAGCGGAAGATACGCAGTATTTT

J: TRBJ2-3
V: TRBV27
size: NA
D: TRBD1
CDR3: CASRRPGQGRDTQYF
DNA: TGTGCCAGCCGGCGACCGGGACAGGGGAGAGATACGCAGTATTTT

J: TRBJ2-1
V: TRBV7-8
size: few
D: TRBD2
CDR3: CASRKTSGGVYNEQFF
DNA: TGTGCCAGCAGAAAAACTAGCGGGGGTGTATACAATGAGCAGTTCTTC

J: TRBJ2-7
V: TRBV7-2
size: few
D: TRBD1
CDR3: CASSYGTATYEQYF
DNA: TGTGCCAGCAGTTACGGGACAGCGACCTACGAGCAGTACTTC

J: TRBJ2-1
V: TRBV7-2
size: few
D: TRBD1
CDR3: CASSTGPGQGTGEQFF
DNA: TGTGCCAGCAGCACAGGACCGGGACAGGGTACAGGTGAGCAGTTCTTC

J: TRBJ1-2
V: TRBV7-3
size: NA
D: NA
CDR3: CASSLSGMDGYTF
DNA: TGTGCCAGCAGCTTATCGGGGATGGATGGCTACACCTTC

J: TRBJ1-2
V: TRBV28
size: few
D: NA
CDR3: CASISGYYGYTF
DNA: TGTGCCAGCATCTCAGGGTACTATGGCTACACCTTC

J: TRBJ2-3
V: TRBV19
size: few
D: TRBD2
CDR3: CASSIPGGNTDTQYF
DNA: TGTGCCAGTAGTATCCCCGGGGGGAACACAGATACGCAGTATTTT

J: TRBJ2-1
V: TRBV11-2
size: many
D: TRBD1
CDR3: CASSSLTGVYNEQFF
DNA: TGTGCCAGCAGCTCCTTGACAGGGGTCTACAATGAGCAGTTCTTC

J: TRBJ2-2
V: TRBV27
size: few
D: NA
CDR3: CASTGARATGELFF
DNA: TGTGCCAGCACTGGGGCCAGAGCTACCGGGGAGCTGTTTTTT

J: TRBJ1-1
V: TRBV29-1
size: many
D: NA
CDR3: CSVDGGHF
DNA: TGCAGCGTTGATGGGGGCCACTTT

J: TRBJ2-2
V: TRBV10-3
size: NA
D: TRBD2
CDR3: CAISPLAGSNTGELFF
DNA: TGTGCCATCAGTCCCTTAGCGGGGTCGAACACCGGGGAGCTGTTTTTT

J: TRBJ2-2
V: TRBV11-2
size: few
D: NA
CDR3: CASSSRGSGELFF
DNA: TGTGCCAGCAGTTCCAGGGGTTCCGGGGAGCTGTTTTTT

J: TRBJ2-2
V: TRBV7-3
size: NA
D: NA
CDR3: CASSSLGRELFF
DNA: TGTGCCAGCAGCTCACTAGGGCGGGAGCTGTTTTTT

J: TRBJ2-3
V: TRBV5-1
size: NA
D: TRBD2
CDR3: CASSTGRGGPDTQYF
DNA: TGCGCCAGCAGCACCGGACGGGGGGGCCCAGATACGCAGTATTTT

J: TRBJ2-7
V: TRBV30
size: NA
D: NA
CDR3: CAWSGGHIRQYYEQYF
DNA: TGTGCCTGGAGTGGGGGCCACATCCGACAGTACTACGAGCAGTACTTC

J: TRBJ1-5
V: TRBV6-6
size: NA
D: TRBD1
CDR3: CASLTGGLSNQPQHF
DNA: TGTGCCAGCTTAACAGGGGGGTTAAGCAATCAGCCCCAGCATTTT

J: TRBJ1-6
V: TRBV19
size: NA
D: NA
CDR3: CASSIGGLSTNSPLHF
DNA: TGTGCCAGTAGTATAGGGGGACTGTCGACGAATTCACCCCTCCACTTT

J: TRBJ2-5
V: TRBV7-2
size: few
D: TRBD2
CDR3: CASERGRGETQYF
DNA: TGTGCCAGTGAGCGGGGGAGAGGAGAGACCCAGTACTTC

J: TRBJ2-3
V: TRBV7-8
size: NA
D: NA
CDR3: CASSLTVADTQYF
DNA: TGTGCCAGCAGCTTAACCGTAGCAGATACGCAGTATTTT

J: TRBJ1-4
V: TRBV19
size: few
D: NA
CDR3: CASSTGETNEKLFF
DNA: TGTGCCAGTAGTACAGGGGAGACTAATGAAAAACTGTTTTTT

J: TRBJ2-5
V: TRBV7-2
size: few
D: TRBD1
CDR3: CASSLDRGRETQYF
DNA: TGTGCCAGCAGCCTCGACAGGGGTCGGGAGACCCAGTACTTC